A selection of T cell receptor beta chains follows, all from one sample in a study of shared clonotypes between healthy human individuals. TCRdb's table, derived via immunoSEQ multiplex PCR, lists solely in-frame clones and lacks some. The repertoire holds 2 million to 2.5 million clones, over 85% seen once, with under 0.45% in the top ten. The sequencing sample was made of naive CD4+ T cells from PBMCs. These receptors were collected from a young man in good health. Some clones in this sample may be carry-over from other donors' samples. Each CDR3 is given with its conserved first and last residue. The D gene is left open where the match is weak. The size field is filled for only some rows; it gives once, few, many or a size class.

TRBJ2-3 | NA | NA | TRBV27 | CASSFRQDWKDTQYF | TGTGCCAGCAGTTTTCGTCAGGATTGGAAAGATACGCAGTATTTT
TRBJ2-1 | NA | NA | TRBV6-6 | CASSYGRTPYNEQFF | TGTGCCAGCAGTTACGGCCGGACTCCCTACAATGAGCAGTTCTTC
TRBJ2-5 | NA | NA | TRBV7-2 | CASSLASVGQTQYF | TGTGCCAGCAGCTTAGCAAGCGTAGGGCAGACCCAGTACTTC
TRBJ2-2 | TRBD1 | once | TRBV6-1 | CASWDRENTGELFF | TGTGCCAGCTGGGACAGGGAAAACACCGGGGAGCTGTTTTTT
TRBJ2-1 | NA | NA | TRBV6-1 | CASSAGTYRFF | TGTGCCAGCAGTGCCGGGACATACAGGTTCTTC
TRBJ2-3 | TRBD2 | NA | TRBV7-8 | CASSLALAGSTDTQYF | TGTGCCAGCAGCTTAGCACTAGCGGGGAGCACAGATACGCAGTATTTT
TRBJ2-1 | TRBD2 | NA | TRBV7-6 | CASSLGGLAGENNEQFF | TGTGCCAGCAGCTTAGGAGGACTAGCGGGAGAAAACAATGAGCAGTTCTTC
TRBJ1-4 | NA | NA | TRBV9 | CASSRQVTTNEKLFF | TGTGCCAGCAGCCGACAGGTAACGACTAATGAAAAACTGTTTTTT
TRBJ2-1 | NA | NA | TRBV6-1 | CASSEAPTYNEQFF | TGTGCCAGCAGTGAAGCCCCAACCTACAATGAGCAGTTCTTC
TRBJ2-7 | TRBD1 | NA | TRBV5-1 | CASAVGTGGSEQYF | TGCGCCAGCGCGGTTGGGACAGGAGGTTCCGAGCAGTACTTC
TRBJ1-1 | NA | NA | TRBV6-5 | CASSPPRTVNTEAFF | TGTGCCAGCAGTCCCCCTCGGACGGTGAACACTGAAGCTTTCTTT
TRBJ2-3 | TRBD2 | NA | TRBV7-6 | CASSLARGGTGATDTQYF | TGTGCCAGCAGCTTAGCCCGGGGGGGGACTGGGGCCACAGATACGCAGTATTTT
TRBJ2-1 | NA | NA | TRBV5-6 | CASLKFQGSSYNEQFF | TGTGCCAGCCTCAAGTTCCAAGGTAGCTCCTACAATGAGCAGTTCTTC
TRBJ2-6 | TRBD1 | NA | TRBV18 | CASSPIDPGGAGANVLTF | TGTGCCAGCTCCCCTATAGATCCAGGGGGCGCTGGGGCCAACGTCCTGACTTTC
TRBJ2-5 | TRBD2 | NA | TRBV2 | CASSLWTSGQETQYF | TGTGCCAGCAGTCTGTGGACTAGCGGCCAAGAGACCCAGTACTTC
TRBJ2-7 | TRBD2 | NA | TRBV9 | CASSVALLAGTYEQYF | TGTGCCAGCAGCGTAGCTCTACTAGCGGGAACCTACGAGCAGTACTTC
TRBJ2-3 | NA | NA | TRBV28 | CASKVQAADTQYF | TGTGCCAGCAAGGTCCAGGCTGCAGATACGCAGTATTTT
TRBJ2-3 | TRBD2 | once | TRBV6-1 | CASSGGTSGYTDTQYF | TGTGCCAGCAGTGGGGGGACTAGCGGGTATACAGATACGCAGTATTTT
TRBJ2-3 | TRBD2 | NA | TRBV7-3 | CASSGTSGSSTDTQYF | TGTGCCAGCAGCGGAACTAGCGGGTCGAGCACAGATACGCAGTATTTT
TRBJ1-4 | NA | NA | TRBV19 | CASSHGQPSTNEKLFF | TGTGCCAGTAGTCACGGACAGCCCAGCACTAATGAAAAACTGTTTTTT
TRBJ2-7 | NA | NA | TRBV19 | CASSRTRGDSYEQYF | TGTGCCAGTAGTAGGACCCGCGGGGATTCCTACGAGCAGTACTTC
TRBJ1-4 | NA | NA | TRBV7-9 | CASSVSGAEKLFF | TGTGCCAGCAGCGTGTCCGGGGCTGAAAAACTGTTTTTT
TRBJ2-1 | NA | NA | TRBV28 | CASSLYFRSYNEQFF | TGTGCCAGCAGTTTATATTTCCGTTCCTACAATGAGCAGTTCTTC
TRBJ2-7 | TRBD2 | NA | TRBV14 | CASSPILAGWGEQYF | TGTGCCAGCAGCCCAATACTAGCGGGCTGGGGCGAGCAGTACTTC
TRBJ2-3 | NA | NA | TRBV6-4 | CASSDLAAPDTQYF | TGTGCCAGCAGCGACCTCGCGGCCCCAGATACGCAGTATTTT
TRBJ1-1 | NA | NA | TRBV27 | CASSDSWNTEAFF | TGTGCCAGCAGCGACAGCTGGAACACTGAAGCTTTCTTT
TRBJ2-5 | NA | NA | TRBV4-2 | CASSRRSTLGYQETQYF | TGTGCCAGCAGCCGACGATCCACCTTGGGGTACCAAGAGACCCAGTACTTC
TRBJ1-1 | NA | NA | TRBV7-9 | CASSFRSRLNTEAFF | TGTGCCAGCAGCTTTAGGTCCAGGTTGAACACTGAAGCTTTCTTT
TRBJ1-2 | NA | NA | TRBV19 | CASSWGLSLGYTF | TGTGCCAGTAGTTGGGGTTTAAGCTTGGGCTACACCTTC
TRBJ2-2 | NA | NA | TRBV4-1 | CASSQIGGRTGELFF | TGCGCCAGCAGCCAGATCGGCGGGCGGACCGGGGAGCTGTTTTTT
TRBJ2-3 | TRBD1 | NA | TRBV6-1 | CASRTGTGVANTQYF | TGTGCCAGCAGAACCGGGACAGGGGTTGCAAATACGCAGTATTTT
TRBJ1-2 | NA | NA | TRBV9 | CASSEGHFNYGYTF | TGTGCCAGCAGCGAGGGACACTTTAACTATGGCTACACCTTC
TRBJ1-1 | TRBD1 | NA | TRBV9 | CASSKGAGGRVNTEAFF | TGTGCCAGCAGCAAAGGGGCAGGGGGAAGGGTGAACACTGAAGCTTTCTTT
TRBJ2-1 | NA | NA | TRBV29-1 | CSVAPIISYNEQFF | TGCAGCGTCGCCCCCATTATATCCTACAATGAGCAGTTCTTC
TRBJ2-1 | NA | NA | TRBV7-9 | CASSFPGRENEQFF | TGTGCCAGCAGTTTCCCGGGCCGAGAGAATGAGCAGTTCTTC